These T cell receptor beta chains were read from a single sample in a study of radiotherapy plus CTLA-4 blockade in lung cancer. Data came from immunoSEQ multiplex PCR; TCRdb stores just in-frame clones and leaves some out. The table lists 45,000 to 75,000 clones, 70% to 85% of them singletons. The specimen comprised peripheral blood, sampled from a patient treated with radiotherapy plus ipilimumab. The receptor source for this set is a human donor with non-small cell lung cancer who had a partial response to radiotherapy plus ipilimumab. Both conserved end residues are part of each CDR3. Fields, in order: CDR3 DNA, CDR3 protein, D gene, V gene, J gene, clone size. The D gene is left open where the match is weak. Not all rows give a size; the values are once, few, many and, for expanded clones, a class.

DNA: TGTGCCAGCAGCTTAGCGGTCAGGGGTGAGACTGGAAACACCATATATTTT; CDR3: CASSLAVRGETGNTIYF; D: -; V: TRBV7-2; J: TRBJ1-3; size: -
DNA: TGTGCCAGCAGTGAATTCGATAGCTATGGCTACACCTTC; CDR3: CASSEFDSYGYTF; D: -; V: TRBV2; J: TRBJ1-2; size: -
DNA: TGTGCCAGCAGCTCAACAGGGGGCAGGGACACTGAAGCTTTCTTT; CDR3: CASSSTGGRDTEAFF; D: TRBD1; V: TRBV7-3; J: TRBJ1-1; size: -
DNA: TGTGCCAGCAGAAACCCAGGGGGCTCAGGAAACACCATATATTTT; CDR3: CASRNPGGSGNTIYF; D: TRBD1; V: TRBV6-5; J: TRBJ1-3; size: -
DNA: TGCGCCAGCAGCCAAGATCAGGCTAGCGTCAATGAGCAGTTCTTC; CDR3: CASSQDQASVNEQFF; D: -; V: TRBV4-1; J: TRBJ2-1; size: -
DNA: TGTGCCATCAGTTTGGGGGGTGACGAGCAGTACTTC; CDR3: CAISLGGDEQYF; D: -; V: TRBV10-3; J: TRBJ2-7; size: few
DNA: TGCGCCAGCAGCCCAGCACAGGGGGCTGAGACCCAGTACTTC; CDR3: CASSPAQGAETQYF; D: TRBD1; V: TRBV4-1; J: TRBJ2-5; size: -
DNA: TGTGCCAGTAGTAACACAGGGGGCACTGAAGCTTTCTTT; CDR3: CASSNTGGTEAFF; D: TRBD1; V: TRBV19; J: TRBJ1-1; size: -
DNA: TGTGCCAGCAGCTTAGATGGGCCCGGGGAGCTGTTTTTT; CDR3: CASSLDGPGELFF; D: -; V: TRBV11-1; J: TRBJ2-2; size: -
DNA: TGTGCCAGCGGTTCCGGGACAGGGGGATCTTTGGGCGAGCAGTACTTC; CDR3: CASGSGTGGSLGEQYF; D: TRBD1; V: TRBV2; J: TRBJ2-7; size: -
DNA: TGCGCCAGCAGTGGAGGGCGCGAGCAGTACTTC; CDR3: CASSGGREQYF; D: -; V: TRBV10-1; J: TRBJ2-7; size: -
DNA: TGTGCCAGCAGTGATGGCGGGACAGGGACTAATTCACCCCTCCACTTT; CDR3: CASSDGGTGTNSPLHF; D: TRBD1; V: TRBV6-1; J: TRBJ1-6; size: -
DNA: TGTGCCAGCAGCCCCCAGGTTGGCGGGGCCGCCTACGAGCAGTACTTC; CDR3: CASSPQVGGAAYEQYF; D: -; V: TRBV9; J: TRBJ2-7; size: -
DNA: TGCAGCGTTGGACGGAGGACAGGGGGACCCTACGAGCAGTACTTC; CDR3: CSVGRRTGGPYEQYF; D: TRBD1; V: TRBV29-1; J: TRBJ2-7; size: few
DNA: TGTGCCAGCAGTTATATCGGCTACACCTTC; CDR3: CASSYIGYTF; D: -; V: TRBV6-1; J: TRBJ1-2; size: -
DNA: TGTGCCAGCAGCGGCCGGGACAGGGGGAACGAGCAGTACTTC; CDR3: CASSGRDRGNEQYF; D: TRBD1; V: TRBV7-2; J: TRBJ2-7; size: -
DNA: TGCGCCAGCAGCTTGGCCAGCGGGGGTAACGGGGAGCTGTTTTTT; CDR3: CASSLASGGNGELFF; D: TRBD2; V: TRBV5-1; J: TRBJ2-2; size: -
DNA: TGTGCCAGCAGCCCCTACGGTAGCGGGGGGGGGAAAGATACGCAGTATTTT; CDR3: CASSPYGSGGGKDTQYF; D: TRBD2; V: TRBV4-2; J: TRBJ2-3; size: few
DNA: TGTGCCAGCAGCCTCTCGGGACTAGCGGGCCTGAATGAGCAGTTCTTC; CDR3: CASSLSGLAGLNEQFF; D: TRBD2; V: TRBV11-1; J: TRBJ2-1; size: -
DNA: TGTGCCAGCAGCTTACCCCCTAGCGGGGAAGATACGCAGTATTTT; CDR3: CASSLPPSGEDTQYF; D: TRBD2; V: TRBV7-9; J: TRBJ2-3; size: few
DNA: TGCGCCAGCAGCCCGGATATTGGACAGGGCGGTCAGCCCCAGCATTTT; CDR3: CASSPDIGQGGQPQHF; D: TRBD1; V: TRBV5-1; J: TRBJ1-5; size: once
DNA: TGCGCCAGCAGCGCGGGACAGGAATCCCGCTCCTACAATGAGCAGTTCTTC; CDR3: CASSAGQESRSYNEQFF; D: TRBD1; V: TRBV5-1; J: TRBJ2-1; size: -
DNA: TGCGCCAGCAGCTTGGGCGGGTTAGATGGCTACACCTTC; CDR3: CASSLGGLDGYTF; D: -; V: TRBV5-1; J: TRBJ1-2; size: -
DNA: TGTGCCAGCACCACGGGACTAGCGGGGGAAGAGACCCAGTACTTC; CDR3: CASTTGLAGEETQYF; D: TRBD2; V: TRBV28; J: TRBJ2-5; size: -
DNA: TGTGCCAGTAGTGAAAGGACAGGCCCCGGGAACACTGAAGCTTTCTTT; CDR3: CASSERTGPGNTEAFF; D: TRBD1; V: TRBV19; J: TRBJ1-1; size: -
DNA: TGTGCCATCAGTGACTCGGGTAGCGGGGGCCCCGGGTCCTACGAGCAGTACTTC; CDR3: CAISDSGSGGPGSYEQYF; D: TRBD2; V: TRBV10-3; J: TRBJ2-7; size: -
DNA: TGTGCCAGCAGTCGGACAGGGAGACCCTACGAGCAGTACTTC; CDR3: CASSRTGRPYEQYF; D: TRBD1; V: TRBV2; J: TRBJ2-7; size: -
DNA: TGTGCCAGCAGCTCGGTCGGCACCGGGGAGCTGTTTTTT; CDR3: CASSSVGTGELFF; D: -; V: TRBV5-5; J: TRBJ2-2; size: -
DNA: TGTGCCAGCAGCCGAGACAGGAGCTACGAGCAGTACTTC; CDR3: CASSRDRSYEQYF; D: -; V: TRBV5-4; J: TRBJ2-7; size: -
DNA: TGTGCCAGCAGTCCTCAGGGTGATGGCTACACCTTC; CDR3: CASSPQGDGYTF; D: -; V: TRBV28; J: TRBJ1-2; size: -
DNA: TGTGCCAGCAGCTTAAGGGACAGTTCCAAGCAGTACTTC; CDR3: CASSLRDSSKQYF; D: TRBD1; V: TRBV7-9; J: TRBJ2-7; size: -
DNA: TGTGCCAGCAGTGAAGCGGGGGACAGGAGGACAGATACGCAGTATTTT; CDR3: CASSEAGDRRTDTQYF; D: TRBD1; V: TRBV6-1; J: TRBJ2-3; size: few
DNA: TGTGCCAGCAGTTACGACACAGAGAACACTGAAGCTTTCTTT; CDR3: CASSYDTENTEAFF; D: -; V: TRBV6-5; J: TRBJ1-1; size: -
DNA: TGTGCCAGTAGTATAAGGGGGTCAGGTAATGAAAAACTGTTTTTT; CDR3: CASSIRGSGNEKLFF; D: -; V: TRBV19; J: TRBJ1-4; size: -
DNA: TGCGCCAGCAGCTTGCAGCGGGGGGACTACAATGAGCAGTTCTTC; CDR3: CASSLQRGDYNEQFF; D: TRBD2; V: TRBV5-1; J: TRBJ2-1; size: -
DNA: TGTGCCAGCAGTCCAGGACTAGCGGGGGGGGATGAGCAGTTCTTC; CDR3: CASSPGLAGGDEQFF; D: TRBD2; V: TRBV27; J: TRBJ2-1; size: -
DNA: TGTGCCAGCAGACAGGGATTGAACACCGGGGAGCTGTTTTTT; CDR3: CASRQGLNTGELFF; D: -; V: TRBV6-4; J: TRBJ2-2; size: few
DNA: TGTGCCAGCAGTTACCCCGGACAATTTGAGCAGTTCTTC; CDR3: CASSYPGQFEQFF; D: -; V: TRBV6-5; J: TRBJ2-1; size: -
DNA: TGTGCCAGCAGCTTAGAGGGCCAGGGGAATTGGGAGACCCAGTACTTC; CDR3: CASSLEGQGNWETQYF; D: -; V: TRBV7-9; J: TRBJ2-5; size: -
DNA: TGTGCCAGCAGCCCGCGTGAAGGCGGGGAGGGTTACTTC; CDR3: CASSPREGGEGYF; D: TRBD2; V: TRBV11-2; J: TRBJ2-5; size: -
DNA: TGTGCCAGTAGTCCTCGGACAGGGCGCTGGGGGGAGACCCAGTACTTC; CDR3: CASSPRTGRWGETQYF; D: TRBD1; V: TRBV19; J: TRBJ2-5; size: -